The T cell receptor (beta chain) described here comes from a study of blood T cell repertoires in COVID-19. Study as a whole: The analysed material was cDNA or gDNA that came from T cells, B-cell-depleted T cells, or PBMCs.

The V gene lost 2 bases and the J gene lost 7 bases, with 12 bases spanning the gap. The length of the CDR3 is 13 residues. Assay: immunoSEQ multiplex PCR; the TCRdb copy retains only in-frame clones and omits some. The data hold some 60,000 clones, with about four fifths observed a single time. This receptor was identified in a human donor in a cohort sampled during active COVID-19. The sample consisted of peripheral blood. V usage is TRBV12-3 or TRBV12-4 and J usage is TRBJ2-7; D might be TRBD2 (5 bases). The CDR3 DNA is TGTGCCAGCAGTTTAAGGATAGGGAGAGAGCAGTACTTC. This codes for CASSLRIGREQYF.